This T cell receptor beta chain was observed in a study of tumor-infiltrating lymphocytes in primary liver carcinoma. Study results and limitations: A small share of top clones, only about 7-25%, was found in all five tumor regions.

From unsorted bulk tissue weighing roughly 17-31 mg, DNA and RNA were co-extracted. The investigators made TCR beta cDNA from approximately 500 ng total RNA, using a constant-region primer. ARM-PCR, slightly modified, supplied the TCR beta libraries through three nested multiplex PCR rounds. Running around 9 cycles apiece, the first two PCR rounds relied on TRBV1-TRBV30 forward primers together with a C-beta reverse primer. TCRdb independently ran MiXCR on the multiplex PCR reads; one entry per CDR3 protein. This repertoire shows more than 90,000 distinct CDR3 sequences, about 62% found once; its top ten account for about 12%. In regard to this clonotype: Its cognate antigen is unknown.

Trimming removed 6 bases from V and 6 bases from J; junction bases left unmatched: 17. The germline V gene encodes CDR1 SGHAT and CDR2 FQNNGV. This CDR3 has 16 amino acids. The sequenced sample was liver tumor tissue from sampling region 2. Described subset: tumor region T2, inferior pole. The TCR sequence derives from an older woman with primary liver carcinoma and hepatitis B virus infection. The V gene is TRBV11-2, the J gene TRBJ2-7, with 7 bases identical to TRBD2. CDR3 sequence: CASRYAGRTSGGEQYF. Written as DNA, the CDR3 is TGTGCCAGCAGATACGCCGGGAGGACCTCGGGAGGCGAGCAGTACTTC.